This record concerns one T cell receptor (beta chain) sequence. TCRdb re-called the 5' RACE reads through MiXCR, storing one row per CDR3 protein. The data show 13,000 or so distinct CDR3 sequences, with 4.5% to 6% seen just once and 40% to 60% held by the top ten. Germline CDR1 is MDHEN and CDR2 is SYDVKM. CDR3 length: 13 residues. Trimming took 3 bases from V and 6 from J, leaving 10 bases between them. The sample is drawn from a study of T cells after yellow fever vaccination. This chain links TRBV28 with TRBJ2-3, with TRBD2 as a possible D gene (5 bases). The receptor was isolated from a man in his thirties or forties who received the YFV17D yellow fever vaccine. This sample comprised PBMCs, either bulk or a sorted T-cell subset (CD4+, CD8+, memory, or dextramer-sorted; not recorded which), obtained 45 days after the yellow fever booster vaccination. CDR3 sequence reads: CASSLGSFDTQYF. In nucleotides, the CDR3 is TGTGCCAGCAGTTTGGGGAGCTTTGATACGCAGTATTTT.